The TCR beta chain described here comes from a study of blood T cells in healthy people across ages (dated by TCRdb to between 2014 and 2016). For the study in its entirety: In model experiments, template switching captured roughly one uniquely barcoded TCR beta cDNA molecule for every two T cells. Using deep sequencing normalized with unique cDNA molecular identifiers, the study measured how TCR beta repertoire diversity changes with age. The donors were split into four age groups: young (average around 15 years), middle-aged (about 40), aged (roughly 60) and long-lived (roughly 88). Donors of different ages were randomly distributed across sequencing lanes to avoid experimental bias. The study analyzed two additional independent replicas of 1 million unique cDNA reads from the same blood draw for two donors, one aged 18 to 30 and one aged 80 or older.

The donors were a few dozen Caucasian individuals from Russia, aged roughly 6 to 90 years, who were systemically healthy. Each donor gave around 9 milliliters of peripheral blood, collected into EDTA-treated Vacutainer tubes. Ficoll-Paque density-gradient centrifugation was used to isolate PBMCs, with at least 6 million per sample. Trizol reagent was used to extract total RNA from the PBMCs, yielding at least 5.5 micrograms per sample. For every donor, an aliquot of PBMCs went through flow cytometry to measure the percentages of naive CD45RAhigh/CD27high T cells. The study at large found these results: Compared with the aged group, the long-lived group had more naive CD4+ T cells, fewer expanded clones and increased TCR diversity, suggesting age selection. Because profiling used bulk unsorted PBMCs, naive and antigen-experienced compartments could not be compared conclusively. Estimates of total diversity based on one million sequenced T cells were considered lower bounds and underestimates. As age increased, observed TCR beta diversity per million T cells dropped in a roughly linear way, and a significant reduction was already evident by age 40. There was a strong correlation between observed TCR beta diversity and the percentage of naive T cells measured by flow cytometry. Because the CMV infection status of the donors was unknown, age-related changes in expanded clonotypes may potentially have been confounded.

With regard to this clonotype: It lacks a known antigen. No base quality values were provided; no much bigger clone lies one nucleotide off.

Library method: 5' RACE. Sequenced on an Illumina HiSeq 2500. The second PCR ran for about 6 to 12 cycles and used a J-beta primer mix along with a sample-barcoded 5' primer. A unique molecular identifier was introduced onto each TCR beta cDNA molecule by a template-switch 5' adaptor carrying 12 random nucleotides. At least 2.5 million CDR3-containing paired-end reads were obtained from each sample. The Mint cDNA synthesis kit, primed by a TRBC-specific oligonucleotide, was used to synthesize first-strand cDNA from all RNA. Following uracil-DNA glycosylase treatment, all cDNA underwent a first 18-cycle PCR with the universal primers M1SS and BC2_uni_R. Per the source publication's procedure: Each sample was normalized by randomly selecting 1 million high-quality reads, each carrying a distinct molecular identifier. Reads with shared molecular identifiers were discarded instead of being binned into consensus sequences. MiTCR, run with a Q25 quality threshold and the strictest error-elimination algorithm, handled CDR3 identification, clonotype clustering and error correction. A nonparametric unseen species model with Euler transformation was used to estimate lower-bound total TCR beta diversity. Starting from the raw public reads, TCRdb applied fastp trimming at Q25, assembled clones with MiXCR and retained in-frame beta chains. CDR3 protein sequences are deduplicated, and each keeps its most common genes and DNA. The V and J calls and clone size come from TCRdb's table, not from the authors' own analysis. Recorded for this sample are 1.5 million to 2 million distinct CDR3 sequences; 28% of them occurred a single time. Together, the top ten hold 7.7% of the sample.

CDR3 length: 16 amino acids, cysteine to phenylalanine. The entry retains the CDR3 DNA only, 48 bases that are in frame from base 1. Looking up the germline V gene (reference sequence) yields CDR1 DFQATT and CDR2 SNEGSKA. Relative to germline, V is missing 3 bases and J is missing 2 bases, with 8 bases of the junction outside any gene match. In this chain, TRBV20-1 is recombined with TRBJ1-2, with 11 bases matching TRBD1. Sequenced sample: blood. This clonotype was obtained from a woman aged 25-40 years in good health. The CDR3 is CSASPGQGGVNYGYTF. The DNA is TGCAGTGCTAGCCCGGGACAGGGGGGGGTGAACTATGGCTACACCTTC.